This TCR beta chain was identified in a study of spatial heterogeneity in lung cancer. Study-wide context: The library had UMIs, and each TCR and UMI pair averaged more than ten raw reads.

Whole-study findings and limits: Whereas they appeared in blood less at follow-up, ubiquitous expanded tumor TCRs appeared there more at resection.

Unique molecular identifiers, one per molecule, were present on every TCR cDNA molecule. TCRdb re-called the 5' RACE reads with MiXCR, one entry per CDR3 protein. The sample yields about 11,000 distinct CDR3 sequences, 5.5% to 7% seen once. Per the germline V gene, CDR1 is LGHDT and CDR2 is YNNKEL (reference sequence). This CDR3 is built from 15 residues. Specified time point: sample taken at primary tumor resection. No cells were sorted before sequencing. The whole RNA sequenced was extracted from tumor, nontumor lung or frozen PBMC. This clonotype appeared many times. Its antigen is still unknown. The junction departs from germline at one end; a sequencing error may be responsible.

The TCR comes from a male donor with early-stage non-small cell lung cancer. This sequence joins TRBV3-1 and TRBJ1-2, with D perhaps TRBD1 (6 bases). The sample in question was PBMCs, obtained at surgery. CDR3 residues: CASSPTGQGNYGHTF. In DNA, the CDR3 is TGTGCCAGCAGCCCTACAGGGCAGGGCAACTATGGCCACACCTTC.